This TCR beta chain was observed in a study of spatial heterogeneity in lung cancer. Study-wide context: Each time, sequencing found more beta-chain sequences than alpha-chain sequences.

On each TCR cDNA molecule, a unique molecular identifier was present. MiXCR, run by TCRdb on the 5' RACE reads, gives a single entry per CDR3 protein. Of a few thousand distinct CDR3 sequences in the sample, around 32% were seen once. The germline V gene encodes CDR1 MNHEY and CDR2 SMNVEV (reference sequence). The CDR3 has 16 residues. V dropped 6 bases and J dropped 5; count of bases not matched to a gene: 6. Study conclusions and caveats: Whereas they appeared in blood less at follow-up, ubiquitous expanded tumor TCRs appeared there more at resection.

This clonotype appeared a few times. Its target is unknown. This beta chain came through as a stray read in a library set up for alpha chains, and its size says little. Time point given: sample taken at primary tumor resection. Sequencing was performed on whole RNA extracted from tumor and nontumor lung tissue, or from frozen PBMC, and the material was left unsorted. The starting material was PBMCs, obtained at surgery. J is TRBJ2-2 and V is TRBV27; 13 nucleotides align to TRBD2. The sequence was obtained from a male donor with early-stage non-small cell lung cancer. As DNA, the CDR3 is TGTGCCAGCAGCCCGGGACTAGCGGGGATTACCGGGGAGCTGTTTTTT. Residues: CASSPGLAGITGELFF.